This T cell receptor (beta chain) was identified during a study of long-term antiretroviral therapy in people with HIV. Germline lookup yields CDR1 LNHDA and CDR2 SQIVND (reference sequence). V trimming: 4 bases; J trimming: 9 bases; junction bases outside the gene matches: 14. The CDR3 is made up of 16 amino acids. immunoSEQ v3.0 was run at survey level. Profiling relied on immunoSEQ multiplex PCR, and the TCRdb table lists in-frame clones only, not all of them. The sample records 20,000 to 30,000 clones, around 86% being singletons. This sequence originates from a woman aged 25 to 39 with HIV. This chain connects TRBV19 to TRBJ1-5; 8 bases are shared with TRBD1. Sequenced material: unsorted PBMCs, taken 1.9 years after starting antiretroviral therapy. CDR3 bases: TGTGCCAGTAGTACCCCAGGGGGCTTTGGGAGTGGGCCCCAGCATTTT. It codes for CASSTPGGFGSGPQHF.